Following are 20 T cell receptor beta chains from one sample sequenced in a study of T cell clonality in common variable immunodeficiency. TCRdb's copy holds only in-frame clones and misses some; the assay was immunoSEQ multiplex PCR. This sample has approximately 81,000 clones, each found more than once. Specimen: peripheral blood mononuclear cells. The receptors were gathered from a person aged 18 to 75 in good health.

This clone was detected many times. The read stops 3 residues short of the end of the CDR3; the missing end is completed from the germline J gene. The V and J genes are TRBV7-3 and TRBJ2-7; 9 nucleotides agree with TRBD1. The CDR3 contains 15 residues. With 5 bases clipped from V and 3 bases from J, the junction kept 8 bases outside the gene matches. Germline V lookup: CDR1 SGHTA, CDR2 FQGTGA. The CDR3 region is CASSAPGQGVYEQYF. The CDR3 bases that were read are TGTGCCAGCAGCGCCCCGGGACAGGGTGTCTACGAG.

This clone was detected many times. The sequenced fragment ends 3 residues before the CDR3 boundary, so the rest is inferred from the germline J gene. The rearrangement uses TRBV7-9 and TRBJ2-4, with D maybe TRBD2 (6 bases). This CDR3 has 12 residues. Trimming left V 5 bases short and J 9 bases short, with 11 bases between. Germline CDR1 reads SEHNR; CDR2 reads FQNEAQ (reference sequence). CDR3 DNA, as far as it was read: TGTGCCAGCAGCGTCGCAGCGGGCATT. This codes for CASSVAAGI. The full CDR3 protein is CASSVAAGIQYF. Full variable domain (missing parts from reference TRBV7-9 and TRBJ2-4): DTGVSQNPRHKITKRGQNVTFRCDPISEHNRLYWYRQTLGQGPEFLTYFQNEAQLEKSRLLSDRFSAERPKGSFSTLEIQRTEQGDSAMYLCASSVAAGIQYFGAGTRLSVL.

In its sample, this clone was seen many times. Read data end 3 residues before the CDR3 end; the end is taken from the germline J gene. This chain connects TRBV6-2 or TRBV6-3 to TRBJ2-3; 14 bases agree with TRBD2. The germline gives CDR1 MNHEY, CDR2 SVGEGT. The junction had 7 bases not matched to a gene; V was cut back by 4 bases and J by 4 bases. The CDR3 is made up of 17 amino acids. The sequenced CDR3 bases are TGTGCCAGCAGTTTGGGACTAGCGGGAGTAGGAGCAGATACG. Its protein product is CASSLGLAGVGADT. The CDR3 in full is CASSLGLAGVGADTQYF.

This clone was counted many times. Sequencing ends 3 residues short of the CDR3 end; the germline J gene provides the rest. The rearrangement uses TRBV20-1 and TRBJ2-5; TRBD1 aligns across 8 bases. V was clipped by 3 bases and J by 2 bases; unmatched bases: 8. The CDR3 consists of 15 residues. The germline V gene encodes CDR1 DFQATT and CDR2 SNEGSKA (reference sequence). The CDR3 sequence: CSASSDREGQETQYF. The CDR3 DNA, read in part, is TGCAGTGCTAGCTCGGACAGGGAAGGGCAAGAGACC.

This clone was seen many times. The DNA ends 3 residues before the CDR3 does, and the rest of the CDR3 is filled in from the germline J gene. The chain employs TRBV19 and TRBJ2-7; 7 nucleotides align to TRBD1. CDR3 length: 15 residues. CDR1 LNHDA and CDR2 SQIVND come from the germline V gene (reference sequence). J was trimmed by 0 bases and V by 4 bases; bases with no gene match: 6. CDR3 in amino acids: CASSTGTDSSYEQYF. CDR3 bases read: TGTGCCAGTAGTACTGGGACAGATAGCTCCTACGAG.

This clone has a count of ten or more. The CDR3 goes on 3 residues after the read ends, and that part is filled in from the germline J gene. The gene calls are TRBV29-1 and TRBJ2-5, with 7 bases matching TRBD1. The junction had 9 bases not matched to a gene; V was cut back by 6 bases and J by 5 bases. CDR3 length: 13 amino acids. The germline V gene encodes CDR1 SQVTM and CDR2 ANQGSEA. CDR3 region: CSVLKTGFETQYF. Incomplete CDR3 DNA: TGCAGCGTACTTAAGACAGGGTTTGAGACC.

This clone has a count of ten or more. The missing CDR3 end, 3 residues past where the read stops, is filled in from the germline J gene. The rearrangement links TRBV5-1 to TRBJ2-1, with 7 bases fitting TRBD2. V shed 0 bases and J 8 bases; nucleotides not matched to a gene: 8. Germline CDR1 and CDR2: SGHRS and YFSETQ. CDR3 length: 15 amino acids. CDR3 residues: CASSLARQSGDEQFF. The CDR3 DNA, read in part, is TGCGCCAGCAGCTTGGCGCGACAAAGCGGGGATGAG.

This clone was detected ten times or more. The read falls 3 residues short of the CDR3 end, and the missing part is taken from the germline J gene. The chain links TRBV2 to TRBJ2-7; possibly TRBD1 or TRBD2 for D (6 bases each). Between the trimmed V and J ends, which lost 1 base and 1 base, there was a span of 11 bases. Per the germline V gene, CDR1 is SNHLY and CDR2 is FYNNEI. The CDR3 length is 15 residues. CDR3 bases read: TGTGCCAGCAGTGAAGGGCGGGACAATTCCTACGAG. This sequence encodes CASSEGRDNSYE. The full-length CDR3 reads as CASSEGRDNSYEQYF.

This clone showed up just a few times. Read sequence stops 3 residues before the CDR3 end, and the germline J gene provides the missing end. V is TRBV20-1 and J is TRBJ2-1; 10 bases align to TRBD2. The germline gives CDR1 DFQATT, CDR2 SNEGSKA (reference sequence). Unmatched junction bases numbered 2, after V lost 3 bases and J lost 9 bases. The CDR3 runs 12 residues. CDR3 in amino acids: CSASGLAVEQFF. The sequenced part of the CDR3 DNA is TGCAGTGCTAGTGGACTAGCGGTTGAG.

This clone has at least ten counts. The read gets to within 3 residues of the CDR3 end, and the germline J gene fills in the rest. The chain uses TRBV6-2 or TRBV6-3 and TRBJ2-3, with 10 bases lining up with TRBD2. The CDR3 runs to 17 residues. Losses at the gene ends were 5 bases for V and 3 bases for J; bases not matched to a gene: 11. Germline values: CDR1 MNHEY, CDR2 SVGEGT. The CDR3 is CASSTPFGLADTDTQYF. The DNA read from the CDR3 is TGTGCCAGCAGTACACCTTTCGGACTAGCGGATACAGATACG.

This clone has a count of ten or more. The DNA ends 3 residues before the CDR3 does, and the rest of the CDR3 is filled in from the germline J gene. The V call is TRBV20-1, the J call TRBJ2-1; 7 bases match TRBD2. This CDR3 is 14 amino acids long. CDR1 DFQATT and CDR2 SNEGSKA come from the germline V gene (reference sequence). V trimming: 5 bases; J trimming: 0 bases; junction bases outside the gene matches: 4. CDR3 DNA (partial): TGCAGTGCTTGGAGCGGGGACTCCTACAATGAG. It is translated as CSAWSGDSYNE. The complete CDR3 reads CSAWSGDSYNEQFF.

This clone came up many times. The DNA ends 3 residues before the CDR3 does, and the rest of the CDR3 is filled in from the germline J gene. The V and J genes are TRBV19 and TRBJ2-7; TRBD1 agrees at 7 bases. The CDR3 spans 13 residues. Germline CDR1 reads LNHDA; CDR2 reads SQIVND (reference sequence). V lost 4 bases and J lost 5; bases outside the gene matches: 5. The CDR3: CASSRTGAHEQYF. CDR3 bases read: TGTGCCAGTAGTAGAACAGGGGCCCACGAG.

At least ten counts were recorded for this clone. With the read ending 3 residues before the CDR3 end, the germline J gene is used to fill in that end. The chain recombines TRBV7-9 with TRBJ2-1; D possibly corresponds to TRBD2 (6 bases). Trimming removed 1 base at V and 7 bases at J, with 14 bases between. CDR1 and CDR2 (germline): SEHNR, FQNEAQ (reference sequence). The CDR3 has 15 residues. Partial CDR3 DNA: TGTGCCAGCAGCTTAGGGGGGGAAATTGGGAATGAG. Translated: CASSLGGEIGNE. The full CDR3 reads CASSLGGEIGNEQFF.

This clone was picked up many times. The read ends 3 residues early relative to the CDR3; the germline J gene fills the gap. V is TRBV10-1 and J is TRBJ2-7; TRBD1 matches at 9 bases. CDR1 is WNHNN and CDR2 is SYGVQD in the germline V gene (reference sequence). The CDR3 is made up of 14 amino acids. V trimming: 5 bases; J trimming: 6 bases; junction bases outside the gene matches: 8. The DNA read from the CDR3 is TGCGCCAGCAGTAGTCGGACAGGGGTTGGCGAG. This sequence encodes CASSSRTGVGE. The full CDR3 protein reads CASSSRTGVGEQYF.

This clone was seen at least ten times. The part of the CDR3 DNA that was read is TGTGCCAGCAGTTACGTGCACACGAACGAG. This codes for CASSYVHTNE. The entire CDR3 protein reads CASSYVHTNEQYF. The chain employs TRBV6-2 or TRBV6-3 and TRBJ2-7; D gene uncertain. The sequence runs out 3 residues before the end of the CDR3; the remainder is reconstructed from the germline J gene. Germline CDR1 is MNHEY and CDR2 is SVGEGT. CDR3 length: 13 residues. Trimming left V 2 bases short and J 5 bases short, with 10 bases between.

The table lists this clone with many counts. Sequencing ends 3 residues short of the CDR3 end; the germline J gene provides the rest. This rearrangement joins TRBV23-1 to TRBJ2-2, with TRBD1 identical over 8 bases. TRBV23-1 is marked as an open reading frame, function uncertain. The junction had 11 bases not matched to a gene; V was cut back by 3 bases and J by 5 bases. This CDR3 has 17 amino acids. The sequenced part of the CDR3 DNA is TGCGCCAGCAGTCACCGCTGGAGGACAGGGAGGACCGGGGAG. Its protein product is CASSHRWRTGRTGE. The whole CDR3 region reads CASSHRWRTGRTGELFF.

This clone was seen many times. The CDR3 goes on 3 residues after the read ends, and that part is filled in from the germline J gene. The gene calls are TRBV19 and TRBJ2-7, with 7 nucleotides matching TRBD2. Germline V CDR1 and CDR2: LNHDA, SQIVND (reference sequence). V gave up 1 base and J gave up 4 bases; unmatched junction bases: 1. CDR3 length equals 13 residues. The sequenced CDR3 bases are TGTGCCAGTAGTATAGCGCGGGGGTACGAG. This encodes CASSIARGYE. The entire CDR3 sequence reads CASSIARGYEQYF.

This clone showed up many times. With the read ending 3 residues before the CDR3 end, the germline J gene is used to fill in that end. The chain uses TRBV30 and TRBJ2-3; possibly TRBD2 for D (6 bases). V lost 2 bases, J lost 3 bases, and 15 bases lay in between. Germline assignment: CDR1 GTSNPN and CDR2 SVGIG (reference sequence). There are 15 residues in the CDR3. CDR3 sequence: CAWSRGGVMTDTQYF. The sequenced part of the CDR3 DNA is TGTGCCTGGAGTAGGGGAGGAGTCATGACAGATACG. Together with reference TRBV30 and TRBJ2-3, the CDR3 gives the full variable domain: SQTIHQWPATLVQPVGSPLSLECTVEGTSNPNLYWYRQAAGRGLQLLFYSVGIGQISSEVPQNLSASRPQDRQFILSSKKLLLSDSGFYLCAWSRGGVMTDTQYFGPGTRLTVL.

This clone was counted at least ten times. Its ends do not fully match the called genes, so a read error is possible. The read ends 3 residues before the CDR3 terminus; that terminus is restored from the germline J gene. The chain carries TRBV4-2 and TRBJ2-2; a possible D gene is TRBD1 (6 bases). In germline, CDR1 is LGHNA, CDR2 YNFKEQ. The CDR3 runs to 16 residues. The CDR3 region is CASSQDYRTDTGELFF. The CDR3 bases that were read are TGCGCCAGCAGCCAAGACTATAGGACAGACACCGGGGAG.

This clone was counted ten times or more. The DNA read from the CDR3 is TGTGCCAGCAGCATCAATGAG. Translated, it gives CASSINE. The full-length CDR3 reads as CASSINEQFF. This sequence joins TRBV12-3 or TRBV12-4 and TRBJ2-1; D is unresolved. The read halts 3 residues ahead of the CDR3 end, with the missing end drawn from the germline J gene. The CDR3 totals 10 residues. Trimming removed 6 bases at V and 6 bases at J, with 3 bases between.